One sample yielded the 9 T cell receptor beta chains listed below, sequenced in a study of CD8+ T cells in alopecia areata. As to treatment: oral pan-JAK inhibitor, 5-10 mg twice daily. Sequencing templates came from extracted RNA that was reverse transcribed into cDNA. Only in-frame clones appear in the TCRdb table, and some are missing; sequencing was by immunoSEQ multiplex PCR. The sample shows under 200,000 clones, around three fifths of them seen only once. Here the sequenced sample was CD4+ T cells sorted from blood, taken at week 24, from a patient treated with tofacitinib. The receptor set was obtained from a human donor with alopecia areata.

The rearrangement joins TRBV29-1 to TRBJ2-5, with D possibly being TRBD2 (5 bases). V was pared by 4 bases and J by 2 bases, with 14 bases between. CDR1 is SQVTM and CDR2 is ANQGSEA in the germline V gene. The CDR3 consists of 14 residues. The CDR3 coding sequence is TGCAGCGTTGTAACCTCCGGGGTACAAGAGACCCAGTACTTC. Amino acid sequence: CSVVTSGVQETQYF.

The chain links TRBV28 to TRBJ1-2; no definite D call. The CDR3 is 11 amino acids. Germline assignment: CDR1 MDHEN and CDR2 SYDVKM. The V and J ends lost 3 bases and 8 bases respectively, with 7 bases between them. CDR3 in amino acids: CASSFLTGYTF. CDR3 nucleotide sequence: TGTGCCAGCAGTTTTCTTACGGGCTACACCTTC.

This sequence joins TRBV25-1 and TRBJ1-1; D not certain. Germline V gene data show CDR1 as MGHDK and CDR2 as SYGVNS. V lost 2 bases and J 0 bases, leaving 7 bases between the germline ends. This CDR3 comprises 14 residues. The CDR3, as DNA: TGTGCCAGCAGTGAAGAGGGTTTGAACACTGAAGCTTTCTTT. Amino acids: CASSEEGLNTEAFF.

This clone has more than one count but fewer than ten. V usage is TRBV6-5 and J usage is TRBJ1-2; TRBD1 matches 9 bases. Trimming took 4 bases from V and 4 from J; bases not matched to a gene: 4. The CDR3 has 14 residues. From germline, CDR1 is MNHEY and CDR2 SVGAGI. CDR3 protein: CASSSGQGPYGYTF. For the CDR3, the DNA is TGTGCCAGCAGTTCGGGACAGGGTCCCTATGGCTACACCTTC.

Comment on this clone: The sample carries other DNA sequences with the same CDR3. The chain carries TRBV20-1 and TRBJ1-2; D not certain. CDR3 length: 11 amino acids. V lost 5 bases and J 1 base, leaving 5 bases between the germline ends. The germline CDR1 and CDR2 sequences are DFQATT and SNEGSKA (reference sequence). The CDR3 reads CSAPDNYGYTF. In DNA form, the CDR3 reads TGCAGTGCTCCCGATAACTATGGCTACACCTTC.

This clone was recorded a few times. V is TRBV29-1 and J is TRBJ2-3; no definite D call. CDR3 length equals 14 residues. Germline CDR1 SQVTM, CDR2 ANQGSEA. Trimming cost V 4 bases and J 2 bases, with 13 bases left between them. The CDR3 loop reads CSVAPQSVTDTQYF. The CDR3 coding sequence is TGCAGCGTTGCCCCCCAGTCGGTCACAGATACGCAGTATTTT.

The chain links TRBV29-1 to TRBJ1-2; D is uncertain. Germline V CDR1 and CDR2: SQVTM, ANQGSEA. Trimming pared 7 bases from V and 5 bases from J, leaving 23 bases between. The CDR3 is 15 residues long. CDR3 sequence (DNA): TGCAGCGCTGCCGTTAGGAGTGGGGATCTTTATGGCTACACCTTC. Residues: CSAAVRSGDLYGYTF.

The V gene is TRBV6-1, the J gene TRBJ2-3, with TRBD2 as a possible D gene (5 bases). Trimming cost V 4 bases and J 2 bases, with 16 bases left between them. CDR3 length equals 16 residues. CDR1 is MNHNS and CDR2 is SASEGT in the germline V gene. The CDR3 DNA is TGTGCCAGCAGTGGATTTAGGACTGAGAACACAGATACGCAGTATTTT. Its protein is CASSGFRTENTDTQYF.

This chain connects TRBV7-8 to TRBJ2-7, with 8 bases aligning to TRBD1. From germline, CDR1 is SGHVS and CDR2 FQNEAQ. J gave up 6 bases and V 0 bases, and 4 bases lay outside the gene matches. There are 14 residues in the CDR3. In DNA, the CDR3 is TGTGCCAGCAGCTTAGCCTTGGGACAGGCCGAGCAGTACTTC. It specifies CASSLALGQAEQYF. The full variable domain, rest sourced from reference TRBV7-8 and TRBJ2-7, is GAGVSQSPRYKVAKRGQDVALRCDPISGHVSLFWYQQALGQGPEFLTYFQNEAQLDKSGLPSDRFFAERPEGSVSTLKIQRTQQEDSAVYLCASSLALGQAEQYFGPGTRLTVT.